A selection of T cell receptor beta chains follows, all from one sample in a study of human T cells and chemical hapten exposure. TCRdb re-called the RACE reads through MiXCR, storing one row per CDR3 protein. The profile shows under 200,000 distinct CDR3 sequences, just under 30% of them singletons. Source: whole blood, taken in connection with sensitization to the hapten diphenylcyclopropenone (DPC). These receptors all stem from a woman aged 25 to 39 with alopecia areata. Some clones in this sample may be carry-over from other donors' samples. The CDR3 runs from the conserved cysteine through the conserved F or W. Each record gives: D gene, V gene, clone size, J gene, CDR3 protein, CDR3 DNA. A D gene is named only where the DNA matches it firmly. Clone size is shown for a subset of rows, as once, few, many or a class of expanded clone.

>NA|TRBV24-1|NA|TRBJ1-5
CATGESNQPQHF
TGTGCCACCGGAGAAAGCAATCAGCCCCAGCATTTT
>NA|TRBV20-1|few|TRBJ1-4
CSAPLAHTNEKLFF
TGCAGTGCCCCCCTCGCCCACACTAATGAAAAACTGTTTTTT
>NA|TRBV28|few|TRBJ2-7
CASTPGSYEQYF
TGTGCCAGCACTCCTGGCAGCTACGAGCAGTACTTC
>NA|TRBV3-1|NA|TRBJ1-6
CASSQDWRNSPLHF
TGTGCCAGCAGCCAAGATTGGAGGAATTCACCCCTCCACTTT
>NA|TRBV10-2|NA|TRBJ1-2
CASSEQDGNYGYTF
TGCGCCAGCAGTGAACAGGACGGGAACTATGGCTACACCTTC
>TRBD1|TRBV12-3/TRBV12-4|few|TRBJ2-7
CASSQDRAEYF
TGTGCCAGCAGTCAGGACAGGGCGGAGTACTTC
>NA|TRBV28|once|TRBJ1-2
CASSTDGHRGYTF
TGTGCCAGCAGCACGGACGGACATCGAGGCTACACCTTC
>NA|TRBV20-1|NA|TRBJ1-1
CSARQERTANTEAFF
TGCAGTGCTAGACAAGAAAGGACAGCTAACACTGAAGCTTTCTTT
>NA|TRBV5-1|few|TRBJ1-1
CASSFSLDTEAFF
TGCGCCAGCAGCTTCAGTTTGGACACTGAAGCTTTCTTT
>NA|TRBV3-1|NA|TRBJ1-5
CASSQAFTDQPQHF
TGTGCCAGCAGCCAAGCCTTTACCGATCAGCCCCAGCATTTT
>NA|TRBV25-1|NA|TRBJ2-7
CASSEGQFEQYF
TGTGCCAGCAGTGAAGGTCAGTTCGAGCAGTACTTC
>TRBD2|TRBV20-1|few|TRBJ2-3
CSARDPSGSLGDTQYF
TGCAGTGCTAGAGATCCCAGCGGGAGCCTAGGAGATACGCAGTATTTT
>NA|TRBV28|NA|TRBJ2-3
CASANRRRSTDTQYF
TGTGCCAGCGCCAACCGTAGGAGGAGCACAGATACGCAGTATTTT
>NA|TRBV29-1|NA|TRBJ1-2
CSVYTGTPLYGYTF
TGCAGCGTTTATACCGGGACACCACTATATGGCTACACCTTC
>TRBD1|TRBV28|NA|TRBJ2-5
CARLPQGATETQYF
TGTGCCAGGTTACCTCAGGGGGCTACGGAGACCCAGTACTTC
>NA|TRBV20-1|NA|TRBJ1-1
CSAPSPQGNTEAFF
TGCAGTGCTCCGTCCCCACAGGGGAACACTGAAGCTTTCTTT